This TCR beta chain comes out of a study of T cells in localized non-small cell lung cancer. Broader study findings: Higher adjacent-lung clonality was associated with shorter survival. Median detection of top 100 tumor clones in adjacent lung was 57 clones. Only one tumor region went through sequencing, so heterogeneity may still be there. Tumor showed lower T cell clonality than uninvolved adjacent lung, where it was highest.

As to this clone: Its antigen is as yet unknown.

Libraries were prepared by immunoSEQ multiplex PCR; TCRdb keeps only in-frame clonotypes and omits some of them. The sample includes 20,000 to 30,000 clones, about nine tenths of them seen just once. This sample comprised peripheral blood mononuclear cells, obtained before any cancer treatment. This clonotype was sampled from a woman aged 40-75 years with stage III lung adenocarcinoma.

The CDR3 loop reads CASNEQGGSSGANVLTF. The DNA of the CDR3 is TGTGCCAGCAACGAACAGGGGGGAAGCTCTGGGGCCAACGTCCTGACTTTC. The rearrangement uses TRBV11-1 and TRBJ2-6, with 8 bases fitting TRBD1. Per germline, CDR1 SGHAT and CDR2 FQDESV (reference sequence). V lost 7 bases, J lost 0 bases, and 8 bases stayed unmatched. There are 17 residues in the CDR3.